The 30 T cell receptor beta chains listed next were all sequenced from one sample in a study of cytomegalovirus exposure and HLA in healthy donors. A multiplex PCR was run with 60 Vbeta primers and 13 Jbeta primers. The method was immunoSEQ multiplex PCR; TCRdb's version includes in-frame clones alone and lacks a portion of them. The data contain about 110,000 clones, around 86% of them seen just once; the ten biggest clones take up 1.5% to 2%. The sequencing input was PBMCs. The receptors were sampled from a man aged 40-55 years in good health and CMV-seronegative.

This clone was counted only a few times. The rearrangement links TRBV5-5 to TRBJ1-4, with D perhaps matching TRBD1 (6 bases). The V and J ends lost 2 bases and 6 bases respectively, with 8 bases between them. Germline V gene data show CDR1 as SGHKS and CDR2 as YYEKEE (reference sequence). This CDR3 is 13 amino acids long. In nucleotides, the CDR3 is TGTGCCAGCAGCTTACAGGGTGATGAAAAACTGTTTTTT. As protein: CASSLQGDEKLFF. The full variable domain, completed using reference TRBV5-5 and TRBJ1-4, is DAGVTQSPTHLIKTRGQQVTLRCSPISGHKSVSWYQQVLGQGPQFIFQYYEKEERGRGNFPDRFSARQFPNYSSELNVNALLLGDSALYLCASSLQGDEKLFFGSGTQLSVL.

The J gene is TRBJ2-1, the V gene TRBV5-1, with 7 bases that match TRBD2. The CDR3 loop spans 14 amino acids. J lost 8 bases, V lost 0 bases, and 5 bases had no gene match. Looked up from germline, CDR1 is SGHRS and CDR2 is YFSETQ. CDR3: CASSLDAAGYEQFF. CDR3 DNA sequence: TGCGCCAGCAGCTTGGACGCAGCGGGGTATGAGCAGTTCTTC.

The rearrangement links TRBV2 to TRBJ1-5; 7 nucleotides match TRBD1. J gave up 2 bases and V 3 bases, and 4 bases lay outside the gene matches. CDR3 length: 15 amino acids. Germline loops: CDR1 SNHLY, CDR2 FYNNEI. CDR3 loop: CASSENRGRNQPQHF. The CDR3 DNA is TGTGCCAGCAGTGAGAACAGGGGCCGCAATCAGCCCCAGCATTTT.

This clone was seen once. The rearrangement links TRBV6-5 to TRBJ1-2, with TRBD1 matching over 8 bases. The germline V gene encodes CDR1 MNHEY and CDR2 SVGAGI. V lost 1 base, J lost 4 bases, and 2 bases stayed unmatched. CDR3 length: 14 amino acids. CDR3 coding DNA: TGTGCCAGCAGTTACTACGGGACAGGCTATGGCTACACCTTC. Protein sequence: CASSYYGTGYGYTF.

CDR3 sequence reads: CASTHGGGYSGNTIYF. For the CDR3, the DNA is TGTGCCAGCACCCATGGTGGGGGGTACTCTGGAAACACCATATATTTT. J is TRBJ1-3 and V is TRBV28, with D tentatively TRBD1 (5 bases). The CDR3 extends over 16 amino acids. Deletions cut 7 bases from V and 0 bases from J, with 16 bases between. From germline, CDR1 is MDHEN and CDR2 SYDVKM.

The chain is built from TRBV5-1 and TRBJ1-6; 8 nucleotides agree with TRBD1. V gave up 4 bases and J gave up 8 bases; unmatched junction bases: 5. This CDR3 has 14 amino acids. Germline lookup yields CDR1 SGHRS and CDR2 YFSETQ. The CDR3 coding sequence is TGCGCCAGCAGCGAAACAGGGGGGTATTCACCCCTCCACTTT. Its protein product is CASSETGGYSPLHF.

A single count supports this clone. For the CDR3, the DNA is TGTGCCAGCAGCAAAAGCGGGGGGTTCTACAATGAGCAGTTCTTC. Its protein product is CASSKSGGFYNEQFF. V usage is TRBV21-1 and J usage is TRBJ2-1; TRBD2 reflects the table's D call only, with no check against the DNA. TRBV21-1 represents a pseudogene. This CDR3 comprises 15 residues.

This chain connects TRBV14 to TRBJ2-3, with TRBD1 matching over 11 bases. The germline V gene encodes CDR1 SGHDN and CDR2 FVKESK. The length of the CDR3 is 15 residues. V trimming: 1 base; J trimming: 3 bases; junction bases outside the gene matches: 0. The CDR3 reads CASSQGDRGTDTQYF. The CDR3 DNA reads TGTGCCAGCAGCCAAGGGGACAGGGGGACAGATACGCAGTATTTT.

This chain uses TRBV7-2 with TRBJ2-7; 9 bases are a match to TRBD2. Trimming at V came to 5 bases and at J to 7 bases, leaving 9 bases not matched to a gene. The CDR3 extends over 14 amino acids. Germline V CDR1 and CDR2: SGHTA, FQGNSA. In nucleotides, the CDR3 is TGTGCCAGCAGCCCAGGCGGGGGGGCGTGGGAGCAGTACTTC. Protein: CASSPGGGAWEQYF.

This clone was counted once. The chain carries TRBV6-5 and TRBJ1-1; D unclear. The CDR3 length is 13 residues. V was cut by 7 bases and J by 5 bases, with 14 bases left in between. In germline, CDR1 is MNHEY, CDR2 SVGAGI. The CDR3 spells CASTVDWGTEAFF. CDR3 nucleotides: TGTGCCAGCACCGTGGACTGGGGAACTGAAGCTTTCTTT.

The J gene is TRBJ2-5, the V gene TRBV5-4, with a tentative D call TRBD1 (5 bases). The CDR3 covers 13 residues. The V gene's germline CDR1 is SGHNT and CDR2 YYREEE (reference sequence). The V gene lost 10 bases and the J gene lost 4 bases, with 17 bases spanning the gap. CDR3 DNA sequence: TGTGCCTGCCAGCCTGGAAGGGGAGAGACCCAGTACTTC. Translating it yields CACQPGRGETQYF.

For the CDR3, the DNA is TGTGCCAGCAGCCGAAACAGGGATGGCTACACCTTC. It specifies CASSRNRDGYTF. The chain employs TRBV14 and TRBJ1-2; D possibly corresponds to TRBD1 (6 bases). V lost 4 bases to trimming and J lost 6 bases, with 9 bases between them. CDR1 SGHDN and CDR2 FVKESK come from the germline V gene. The CDR3 is made up of 12 amino acids. Together with reference TRBV14 and TRBJ1-2, the CDR3 gives the full variable domain: EAGVTQFPSHSVIEKGQTVTLRCDPISGHDNLYWYRRVMGKEIKFLLHFVKESKQDESGMPNNRFLAERTGGTYSTLKVQPAELEDSGVYFCASSRNRDGYTFGSGTRLTVV.

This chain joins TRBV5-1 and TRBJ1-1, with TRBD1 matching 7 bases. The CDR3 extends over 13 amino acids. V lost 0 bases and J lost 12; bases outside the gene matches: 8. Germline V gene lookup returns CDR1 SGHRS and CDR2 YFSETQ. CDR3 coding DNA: TGCGCCAGCAGCTTGGGACAGGGCCGCAAAACTTTCTTT. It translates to CASSLGQGRKTFF.

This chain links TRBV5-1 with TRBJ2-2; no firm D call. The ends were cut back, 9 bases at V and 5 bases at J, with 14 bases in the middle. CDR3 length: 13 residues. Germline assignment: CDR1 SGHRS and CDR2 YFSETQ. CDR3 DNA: TGCGCCACCGCACAAGTTGGTACCGGGGAGCTGTTTTTT. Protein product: CATAQVGTGELFF.

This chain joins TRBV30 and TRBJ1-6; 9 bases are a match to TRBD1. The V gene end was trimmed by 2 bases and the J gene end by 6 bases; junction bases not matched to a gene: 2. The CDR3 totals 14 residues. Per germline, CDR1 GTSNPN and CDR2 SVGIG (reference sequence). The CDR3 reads CAWSTDRGNSPLHF. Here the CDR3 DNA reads TGTGCCTGGAGTACGGACAGGGGTAATTCACCCCTCCACTTT.

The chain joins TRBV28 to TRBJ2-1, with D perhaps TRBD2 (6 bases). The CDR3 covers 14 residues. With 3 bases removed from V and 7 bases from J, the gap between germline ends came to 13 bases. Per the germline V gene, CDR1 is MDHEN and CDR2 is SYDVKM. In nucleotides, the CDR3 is TGTGCCAGCAGTTTTAGGGACTCCCTAAATGAGCAGTTCTTC. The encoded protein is CASSFRDSLNEQFF.

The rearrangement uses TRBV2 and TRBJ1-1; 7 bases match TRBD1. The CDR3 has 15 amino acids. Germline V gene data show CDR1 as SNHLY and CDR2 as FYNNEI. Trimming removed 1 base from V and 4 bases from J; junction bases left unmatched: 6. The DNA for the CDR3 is TGTGCCAGCAGTGAAGTGGCAGGGGGACGCACTGAAGCTTTCTTT. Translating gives CASSEVAGGRTEAFF.

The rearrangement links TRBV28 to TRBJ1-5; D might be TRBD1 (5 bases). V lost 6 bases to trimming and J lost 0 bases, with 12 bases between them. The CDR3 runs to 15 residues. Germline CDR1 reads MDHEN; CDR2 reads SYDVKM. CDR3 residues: CASSAGGYSNQPQHF. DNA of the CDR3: TGTGCCAGCAGCGCCGGGGGATATAGCAATCAGCCCCAGCATTTT.

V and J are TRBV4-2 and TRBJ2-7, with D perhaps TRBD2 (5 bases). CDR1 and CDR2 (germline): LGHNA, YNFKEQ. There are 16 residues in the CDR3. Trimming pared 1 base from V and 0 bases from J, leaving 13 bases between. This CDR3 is CASSQVVAQSSYEQYF. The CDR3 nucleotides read TGTGCCAGCAGCCAAGTGGTAGCGCAGAGCTCCTACGAGCAGTACTTC.

In DNA form, the CDR3 reads TGTGCCAGCTCACCGGACAGGGATAATTCACCCCTCCACTTT. The encoded protein is CASSPDRDNSPLHF. The chain carries TRBV18 and TRBJ1-6, with 8 bases that match TRBD1. Looked up from germline, CDR1 is KGHSH and CDR2 is LQKENI. The CDR3 extends over 14 amino acids. V trimming: 3 bases; J trimming: 5 bases; junction bases outside the gene matches: 0.

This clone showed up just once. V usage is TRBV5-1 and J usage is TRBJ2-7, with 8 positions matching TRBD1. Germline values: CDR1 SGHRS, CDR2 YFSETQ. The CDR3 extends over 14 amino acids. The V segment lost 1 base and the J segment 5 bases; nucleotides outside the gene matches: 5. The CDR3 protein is CASSLMQGADEQYF. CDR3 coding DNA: TGCGCCAGCAGCTTGATGCAGGGGGCAGACGAGCAGTACTTC.

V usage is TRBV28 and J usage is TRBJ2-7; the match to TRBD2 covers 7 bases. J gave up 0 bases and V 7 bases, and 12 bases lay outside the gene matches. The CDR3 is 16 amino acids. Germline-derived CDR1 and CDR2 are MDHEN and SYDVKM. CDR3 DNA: TGTGCCAGCACCCCATCGGGAGGTTCCTACTCCTACGAGCAGTACTTC. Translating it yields CASTPSGGSYSYEQYF.

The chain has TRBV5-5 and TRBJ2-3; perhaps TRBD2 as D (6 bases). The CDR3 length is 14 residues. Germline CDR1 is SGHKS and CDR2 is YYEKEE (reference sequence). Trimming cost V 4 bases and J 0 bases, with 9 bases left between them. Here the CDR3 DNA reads TGTGCCAGCAGCCCCCGGGGGAGCACAGATACGCAGTATTTT. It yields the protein CASSPRGSTDTQYF.

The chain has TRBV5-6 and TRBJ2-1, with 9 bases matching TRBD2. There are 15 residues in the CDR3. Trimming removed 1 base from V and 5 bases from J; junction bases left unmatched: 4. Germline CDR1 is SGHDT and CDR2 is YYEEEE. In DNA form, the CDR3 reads TGTGCCAGCAGCTTGTTAGCGGGGGTTAACAATGAGCAGTTCTTC. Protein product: CASSLLAGVNNEQFF. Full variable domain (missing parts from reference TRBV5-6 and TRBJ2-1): DAGVTQSPTHLIKTRGQQVTLRCSPKSGHDTVSWYQQALGQGPQFIFQYYEEEERQRGNFPDRFSGHQFPNYSSELNVNALLLGDSALYLCASSLLAGVNNEQFFGPGTRLTVL.

CDR3 bases: TGTGCCAGCAGCTTTTCTCGTGGTGGGGCTGAGCAGTACTTC. Residues: CASSFSRGGAEQYF. The chain couples TRBV7-2 to TRBJ2-7; a possible D gene is TRBD1 (5 bases). The CDR3 extends over 14 amino acids. Germline CDR1 and CDR2: SGHTA and FQGNSA. The V and J ends lost 3 bases and 7 bases respectively, with 16 bases between them.

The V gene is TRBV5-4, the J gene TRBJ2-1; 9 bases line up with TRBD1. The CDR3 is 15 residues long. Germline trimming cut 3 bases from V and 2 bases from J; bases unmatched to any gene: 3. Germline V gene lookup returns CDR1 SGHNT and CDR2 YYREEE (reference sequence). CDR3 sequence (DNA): TGTGCCAGCAGCTCCCGGGACAGGGCCTACAATGAGCAGTTCTTC. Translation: CASSSRDRAYNEQFF.

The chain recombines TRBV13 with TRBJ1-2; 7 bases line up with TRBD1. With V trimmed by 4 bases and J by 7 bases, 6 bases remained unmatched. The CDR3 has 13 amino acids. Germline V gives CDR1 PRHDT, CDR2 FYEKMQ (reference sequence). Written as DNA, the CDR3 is TGTGCCAGCAGCTCACCGACAGGGACTGGCTACACCTTC. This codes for CASSSPTGTGYTF.

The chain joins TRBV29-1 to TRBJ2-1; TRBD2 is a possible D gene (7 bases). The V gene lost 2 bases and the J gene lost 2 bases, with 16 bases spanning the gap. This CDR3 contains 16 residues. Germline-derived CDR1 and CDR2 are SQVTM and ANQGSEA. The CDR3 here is CSVESGVAGAYNEQFF. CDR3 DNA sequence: TGCAGCGTTGAATCAGGGGTAGCGGGTGCCTACAATGAGCAGTTCTTC.

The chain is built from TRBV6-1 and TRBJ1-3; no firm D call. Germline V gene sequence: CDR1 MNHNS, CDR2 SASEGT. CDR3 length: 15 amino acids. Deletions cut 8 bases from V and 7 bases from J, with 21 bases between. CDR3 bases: TGTGCCAGCGAGCTGCAGGAGAGCTGGAGGAACACCATATATTTT. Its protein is CASELQESWRNTIYF.

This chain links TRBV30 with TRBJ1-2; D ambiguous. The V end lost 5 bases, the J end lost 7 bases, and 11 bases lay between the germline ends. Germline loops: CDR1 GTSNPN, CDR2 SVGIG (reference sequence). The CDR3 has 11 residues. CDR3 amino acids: CAWGQARGYTF. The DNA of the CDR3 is TGTGCCTGGGGGCAGGCTCGTGGCTACACCTTC.